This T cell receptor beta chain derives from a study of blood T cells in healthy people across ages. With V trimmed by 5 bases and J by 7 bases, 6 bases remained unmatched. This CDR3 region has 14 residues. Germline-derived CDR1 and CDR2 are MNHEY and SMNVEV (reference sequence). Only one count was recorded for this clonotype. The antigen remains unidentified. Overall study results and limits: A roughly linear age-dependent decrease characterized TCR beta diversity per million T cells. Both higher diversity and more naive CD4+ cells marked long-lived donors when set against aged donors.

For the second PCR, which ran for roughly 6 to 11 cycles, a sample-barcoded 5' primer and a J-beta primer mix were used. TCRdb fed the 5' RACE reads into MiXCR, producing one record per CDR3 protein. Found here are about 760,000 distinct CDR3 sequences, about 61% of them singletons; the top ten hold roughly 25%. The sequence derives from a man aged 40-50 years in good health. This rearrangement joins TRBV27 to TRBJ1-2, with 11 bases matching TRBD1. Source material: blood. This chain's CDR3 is CASSAGQGVFGYTF. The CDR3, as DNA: TGTGCCAGCAGTGCGGGACAGGGGGTGTTTGGCTACACCTTC.